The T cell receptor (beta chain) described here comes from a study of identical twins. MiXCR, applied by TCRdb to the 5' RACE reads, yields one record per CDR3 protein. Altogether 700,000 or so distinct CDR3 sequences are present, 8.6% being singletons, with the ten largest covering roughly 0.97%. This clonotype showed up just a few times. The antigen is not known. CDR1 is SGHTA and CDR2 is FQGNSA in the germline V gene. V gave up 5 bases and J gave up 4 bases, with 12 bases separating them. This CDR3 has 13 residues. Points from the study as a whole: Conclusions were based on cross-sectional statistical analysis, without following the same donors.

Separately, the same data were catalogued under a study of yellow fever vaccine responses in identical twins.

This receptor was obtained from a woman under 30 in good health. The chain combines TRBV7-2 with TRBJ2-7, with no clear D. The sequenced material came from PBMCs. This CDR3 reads CASSPNAVYEQYF. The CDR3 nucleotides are TGTGCCAGCAGCCCCAACGCGGTTTACGAGCAGTACTTC.